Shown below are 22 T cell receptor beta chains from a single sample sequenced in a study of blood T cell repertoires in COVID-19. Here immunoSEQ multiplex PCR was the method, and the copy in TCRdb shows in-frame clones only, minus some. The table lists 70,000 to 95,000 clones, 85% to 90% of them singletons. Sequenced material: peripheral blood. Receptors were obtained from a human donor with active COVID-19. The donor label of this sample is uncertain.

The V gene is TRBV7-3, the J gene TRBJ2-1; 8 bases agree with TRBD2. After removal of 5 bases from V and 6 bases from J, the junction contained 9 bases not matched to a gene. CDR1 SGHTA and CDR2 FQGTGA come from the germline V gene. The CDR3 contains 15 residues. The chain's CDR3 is CASSQRARGGNEQFF. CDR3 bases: TGTGCCAGCAGCCAACGTGCCCGGGGGGGCAATGAGCAGTTCTTC.

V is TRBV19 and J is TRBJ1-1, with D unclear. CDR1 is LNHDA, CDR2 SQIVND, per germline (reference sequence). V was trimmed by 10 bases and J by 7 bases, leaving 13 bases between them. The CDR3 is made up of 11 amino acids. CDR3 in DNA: TGTGCCACTAAACGAGGTGGTGAAGCTTTCTTT. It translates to CATKRGGEAFF.

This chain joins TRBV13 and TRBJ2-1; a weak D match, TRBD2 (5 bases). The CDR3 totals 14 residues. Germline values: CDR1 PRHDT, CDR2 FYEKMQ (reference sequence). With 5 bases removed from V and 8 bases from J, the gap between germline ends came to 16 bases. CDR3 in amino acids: CASSLTLASDEQFF. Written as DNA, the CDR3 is TGTGCCAGCAGCCTGACCTTAGCGAGCGATGAGCAGTTCTTC.

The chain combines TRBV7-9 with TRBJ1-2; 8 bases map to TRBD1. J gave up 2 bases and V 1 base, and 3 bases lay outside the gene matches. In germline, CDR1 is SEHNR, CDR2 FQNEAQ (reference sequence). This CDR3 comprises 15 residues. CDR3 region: CASSLEAGGNYGYTF. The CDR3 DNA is TGTGCCAGCAGCTTAGAGGCAGGGGGCAACTATGGCTACACCTTC.

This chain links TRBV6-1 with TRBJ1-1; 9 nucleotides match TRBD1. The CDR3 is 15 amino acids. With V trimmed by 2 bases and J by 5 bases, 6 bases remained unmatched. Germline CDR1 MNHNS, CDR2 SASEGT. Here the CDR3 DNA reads TGTGCCAGCAGTGAACCCGGGACAGGGAAGACTGAAGCTTTCTTT. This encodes CASSEPGTGKTEAFF.

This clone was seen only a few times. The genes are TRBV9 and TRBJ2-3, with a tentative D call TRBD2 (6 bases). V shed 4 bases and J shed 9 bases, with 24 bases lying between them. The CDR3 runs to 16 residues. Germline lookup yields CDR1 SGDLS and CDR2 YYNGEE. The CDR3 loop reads CASSTPREGTAITQYF. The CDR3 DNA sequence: TGTGCCAGCAGCACCCCCCGAGAGGGGACTGCGATAACGCAGTATTTT.

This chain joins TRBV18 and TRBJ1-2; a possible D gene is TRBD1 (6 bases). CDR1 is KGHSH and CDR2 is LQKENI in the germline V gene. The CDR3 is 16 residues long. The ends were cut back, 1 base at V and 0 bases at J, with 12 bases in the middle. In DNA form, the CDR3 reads TGTGCCAGCTCACCACGATCGGGGGGCACTAACTATGGCTACACCTTC. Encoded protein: CASSPRSGGTNYGYTF.

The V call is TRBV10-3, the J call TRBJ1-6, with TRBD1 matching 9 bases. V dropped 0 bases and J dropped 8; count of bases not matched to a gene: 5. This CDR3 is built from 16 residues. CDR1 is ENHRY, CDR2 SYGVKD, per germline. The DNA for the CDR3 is TGTGCCATCAGTGAGTCGCGGGGACAGGGCGATTCACCCCTCCACTTT. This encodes CAISESRGQGDSPLHF.

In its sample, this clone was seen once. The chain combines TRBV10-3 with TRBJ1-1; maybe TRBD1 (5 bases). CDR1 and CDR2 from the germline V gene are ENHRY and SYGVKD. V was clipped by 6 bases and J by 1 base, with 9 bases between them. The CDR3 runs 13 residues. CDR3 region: CAIRTTGNTEAFF. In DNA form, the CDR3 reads TGTGCCATCAGAACCACAGGGAACACTGAAGCTTTCTTT.

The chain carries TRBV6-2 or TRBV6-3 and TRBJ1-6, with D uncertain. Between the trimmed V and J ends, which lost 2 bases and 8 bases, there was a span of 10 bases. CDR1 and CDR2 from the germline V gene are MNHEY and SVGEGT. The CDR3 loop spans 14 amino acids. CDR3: CASSYEVFHSPLHF. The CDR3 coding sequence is TGTGCCAGCAGTTACGAGGTTTTTCATTCACCCCTCCACTTT.

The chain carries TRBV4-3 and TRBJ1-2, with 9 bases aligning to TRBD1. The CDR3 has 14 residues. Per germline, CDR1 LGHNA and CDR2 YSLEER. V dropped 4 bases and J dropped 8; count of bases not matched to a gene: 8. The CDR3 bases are TGCGCCAGCAGCCGAGGACAGGGGATAGACGGCTACACCTTC. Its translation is CASSRGQGIDGYTF.

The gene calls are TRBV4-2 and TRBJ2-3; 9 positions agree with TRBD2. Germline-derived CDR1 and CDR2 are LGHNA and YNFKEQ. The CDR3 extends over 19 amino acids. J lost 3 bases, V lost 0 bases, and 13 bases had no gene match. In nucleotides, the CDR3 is TGTGCCAGCAGCCAAGATCCGGGCGGGGGGGCCCTTGAGACAGATACGCAGTATTTT. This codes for CASSQDPGGGALETDTQYF.

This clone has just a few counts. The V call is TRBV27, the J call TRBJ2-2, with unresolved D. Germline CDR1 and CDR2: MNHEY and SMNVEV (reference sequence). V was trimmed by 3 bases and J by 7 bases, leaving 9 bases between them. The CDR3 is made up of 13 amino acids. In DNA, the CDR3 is TGTGCCAGCAGTTTCTCCCCGGGCGGGGAGCTGTTTTTT. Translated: CASSFSPGGELFF.

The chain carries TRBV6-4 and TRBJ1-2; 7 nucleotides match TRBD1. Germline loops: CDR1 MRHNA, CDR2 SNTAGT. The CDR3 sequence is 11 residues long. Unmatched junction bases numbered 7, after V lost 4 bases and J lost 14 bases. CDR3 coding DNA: TGTGCCAGCAGTGGACAGGGTTTCGATACCTTC. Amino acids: CASSGQGFDTF.

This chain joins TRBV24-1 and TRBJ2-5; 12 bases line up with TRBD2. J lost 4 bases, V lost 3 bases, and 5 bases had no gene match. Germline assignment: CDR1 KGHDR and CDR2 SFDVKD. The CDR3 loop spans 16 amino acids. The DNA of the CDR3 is TGTGCCACCAGTGATCCCCTAGCGGGGGGGCGAGAGACCCAGTACTTC. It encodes CATSDPLAGGRETQYF.

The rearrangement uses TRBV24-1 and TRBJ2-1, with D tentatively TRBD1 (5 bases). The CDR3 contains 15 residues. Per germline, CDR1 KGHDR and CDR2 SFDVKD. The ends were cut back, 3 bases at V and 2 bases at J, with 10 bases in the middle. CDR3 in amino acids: CATSDRRVPYNEQFF. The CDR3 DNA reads TGTGCCACCAGTGATCGCAGGGTGCCCTACAATGAGCAGTTCTTC.

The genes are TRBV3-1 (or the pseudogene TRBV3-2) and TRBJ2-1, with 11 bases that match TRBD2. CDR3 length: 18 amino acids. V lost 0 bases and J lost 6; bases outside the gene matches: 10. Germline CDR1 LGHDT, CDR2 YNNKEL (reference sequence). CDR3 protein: CASSQERLLAGVGNEQFF. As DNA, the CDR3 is TGTGCCAGCAGCCAAGAAAGGCTACTAGCGGGGGTTGGCAATGAGCAGTTCTTC.

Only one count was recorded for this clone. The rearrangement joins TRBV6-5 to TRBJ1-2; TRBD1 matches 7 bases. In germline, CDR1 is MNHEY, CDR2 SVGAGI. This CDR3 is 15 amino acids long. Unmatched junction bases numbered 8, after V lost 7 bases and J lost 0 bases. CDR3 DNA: TGTGCCAGCAAGGGACAGCACTTAGCTAACTATGGCTACACCTTC. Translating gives CASKGQHLANYGYTF.

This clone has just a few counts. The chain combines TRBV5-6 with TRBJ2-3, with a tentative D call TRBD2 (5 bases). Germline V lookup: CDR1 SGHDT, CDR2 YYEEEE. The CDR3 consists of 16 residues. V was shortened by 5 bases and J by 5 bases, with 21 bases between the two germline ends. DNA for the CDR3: TGTGCCAGCAGTTTGTCTGGGCGGGCTAGAGTAGATACGCAGTATTTT. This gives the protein CASSLSGRARVDTQYF.

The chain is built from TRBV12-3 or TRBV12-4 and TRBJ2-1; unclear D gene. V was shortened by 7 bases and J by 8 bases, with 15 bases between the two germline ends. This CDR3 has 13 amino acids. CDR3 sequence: CASIPAQRDEQFF. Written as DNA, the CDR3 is TGTGCCAGCATCCCTGCACAACGGGATGAGCAGTTCTTC.

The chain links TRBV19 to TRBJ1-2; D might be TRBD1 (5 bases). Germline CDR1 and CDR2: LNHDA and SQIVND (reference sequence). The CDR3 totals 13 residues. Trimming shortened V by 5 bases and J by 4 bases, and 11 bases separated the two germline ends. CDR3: CASSQGRVYGYTF. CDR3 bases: TGTGCCAGTAGTCAAGGCAGGGTCTATGGCTACACCTTC.

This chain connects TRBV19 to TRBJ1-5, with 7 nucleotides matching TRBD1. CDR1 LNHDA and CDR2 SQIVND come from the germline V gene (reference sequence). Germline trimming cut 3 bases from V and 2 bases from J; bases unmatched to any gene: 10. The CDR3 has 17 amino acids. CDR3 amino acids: CASSIRQGPYGNQPQHF. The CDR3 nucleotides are TGTGCCAGTAGTATCCGACAGGGACCATATGGCAATCAGCCCCAGCATTTT.